Below are 18 T cell receptor beta chains sequenced from a single sample in a study of T-cell reconstitution after alpha-beta-depleted transplantation in children. Molecular barcoding with unique molecular identifiers was used for the TCRbeta library. MiXCR was run by TCRdb on the PCR reads, yielding one entry per CDR3 protein. The data contain around 500,000 distinct CDR3 sequences, around 23% of them singletons. Sequenced here: PBMCs, mostly from graft donor cells, sampled 360 days after TCRalphabeta/CD19-depleted stem cell transplant. The receptor source for this set is a boy in the first two years of life who had a stem cell transplant for acute myeloid leukemia, so the T cells may come from the graft donor.

The chain carries TRBV4-3 and TRBJ1-1; TRBD1 matches 7 bases. V lost 1 base to trimming and J lost 5 bases; unmatched junction nucleotides: 7. CDR3 length equals 15 residues. Germline CDR1 and CDR2: LGHNA and YSLEER. The CDR3 DNA reads as TGCGCCAGCAGCCAAGCTGAGGGGGCGCGTACTGAAGCTTTCTTT. This translates into CASSQAEGARTEAFF.

In this sample, this clonotype turned up once. The chain uses TRBV15 and TRBJ2-1, with no clear D. Germline V gene data show CDR1 as LNHNV and CDR2 as YYDKDF (reference sequence). The CDR3 length is 17 residues. V lost 0 bases and J lost 9, with 21 bases in between. CDR3 amino acids: CATSRDLGGYSHGEQFF. The CDR3 DNA is TGTGCCACCAGCAGAGATCTTGGCGGATATAGTCACGGTGAGCAGTTCTTC.

This sequence joins TRBV20-1 and TRBJ1-5; D is possibly TRBD1 (5 bases). This CDR3 has 14 amino acids. Germline V gives CDR1 DFQATT, CDR2 SNEGSKA (reference sequence). V dropped 0 bases and J dropped 6 bases, with 12 bases sitting between them. The chain's CDR3 is CSARDGRGGQPQHF. In DNA, the CDR3 is TGCAGTGCTAGAGATGGGAGGGGAGGTCAGCCCCAGCATTTT.

The CDR3 loop reads CSARGYRGLIEKLFF. The CDR3 bases are TGCAGTGCTAGAGGTTACAGGGGGCTGATCGAAAAACTGTTTTTT. The J gene is TRBJ1-4, the V gene TRBV20-1; 9 bases align to TRBD1. The CDR3 spans 15 residues. CDR1 is DFQATT and CDR2 is SNEGSKA in the germline V gene (reference sequence). The V and J ends lost 1 base and 8 bases, in that order; junction bases with no gene match: 8.

Ten or more counts support this clonotype. The chain is built from TRBV7-2 and TRBJ2-7; D perhaps matches TRBD2 (6 bases). The germline V gene encodes CDR1 SGHTA and CDR2 FQGNSA. The CDR3 is made up of 12 amino acids. V was pared by 3 bases and J by 9 bases, with 12 bases between. DNA for the CDR3: TGTGCCAGCAGCTTGGCGGGGCAGCCGCAGTACGTC. This gives the protein CASSLAGQPQYV.

This clonotype appeared many times. V and J are TRBV7-9 and TRBJ2-5; TRBD1 aligns across 10 bases. The CDR3 is made up of 15 amino acids. From germline, CDR1 is SEHNR and CDR2 FQNEAQ (reference sequence). V lost 5 bases and J lost 5; bases outside the gene matches: 8. The CDR3 sequence: CASSDRGRPLETQYF. In DNA, the CDR3 is TGTGCCAGCAGCGACAGGGGGCGTCCCCTGGAGACCCAGTACTTC.

In this sample, this clonotype turned up many times. The chain employs TRBV18 and TRBJ2-1, with D uncertain. Germline V gene sequence: CDR1 KGHSH, CDR2 LQKENI. The CDR3 is 15 residues long. V was shortened by 3 bases and J by 0 bases, with 9 bases between the two germline ends. The CDR3 nucleotides are TGTGCCAGCTCACCCCTCCCGAGCTCCTACAATGAGCAGTTCTTC. Translating it yields CASSPLPSSYNEQFF.

The chain employs TRBV20-1 and TRBJ2-7, with D unclear. CDR1 DFQATT and CDR2 SNEGSKA come from the germline V gene (reference sequence). The CDR3 sequence is 12 residues long. V lost 4 bases, J lost 5 bases, and 12 bases lay in between. The CDR3 DNA follows: TGCAGTGCTAAAGGACCCGAGGACGAGCAGTACTTC. Its translation is CSAKGPEDEQYF.

This clonotype showed up just a few times. The J gene is TRBJ2-7, the V gene TRBV27, with D hard to call. Germline CDR1 and CDR2: MNHEY and SMNVEV (reference sequence). Trimming removed 6 bases from V and 3 bases from J, with 12 bases in between. The CDR3 has 13 amino acids. The CDR3 sequence is CASSHGSYYEQYF. The CDR3 DNA reads as TGTGCCAGCAGCCACGGCAGCTACTACGAGCAGTACTTC.

The chain has TRBV7-2 and TRBJ2-7; D not resolved. CDR3 length: 15 residues. The V and J ends lost 5 bases and 2 bases respectively, with 16 bases between them. The germline gives CDR1 SGHTA, CDR2 FQGNSA. CDR3 nucleotide sequence: TGTGCCAGCAGCCCGCCCAGTCTGTTGACCTACGAGCAGTACTTC. Amino acid sequence: CASSPPSLLTYEQYF.

This clonotype showed up many times. The chain links TRBV11-1 to TRBJ2-2, with 7 bases identical to TRBD1. This CDR3 region has 16 residues. The germline gives CDR1 SGHAT, CDR2 FQDESV (reference sequence). The V gene end was trimmed by 7 bases and the J gene end by 7 bases; junction bases not matched to a gene: 15. For the CDR3, the DNA is TGTGCCAGCACCACCCCTAGGGGGCAAAGGGGCGGGGAGCTGTTTTTT. Amino acid sequence: CASTTPRGQRGGELFF.

This clonotype was detected many times. The chain uses TRBV11-2 and TRBJ2-1; 10 nucleotides match TRBD2. The CDR3 totals 16 residues. Germline trimming cut 3 bases from V and 3 bases from J; bases unmatched to any gene: 5. Germline CDR1 and CDR2: SGHAT and FQNNGV. The CDR3 is CASSFPGLAYYNEQFF. In DNA, the CDR3 is TGTGCCAGCAGCTTCCCGGGACTAGCGTACTACAATGAGCAGTTCTTC.

V usage is TRBV12-3 or TRBV12-4 and J usage is TRBJ1-1; TRBD1 matches 7 bases. V lost 6 bases to trimming and J lost 1 base; unmatched junction nucleotides: 2. The CDR3 consists of 13 residues. The CDR3: CASRGTENTEAFF. CDR3 DNA: TGTGCCAGCAGGGGGACAGAGAACACTGAAGCTTTCTTT.

In regard to this clonotype: An end of the junction differs from the germline gene, which may be a read error. The chain links TRBV7-9 to TRBJ2-3; TRBD2 agrees at 9 bases. Germline CDR1 reads SEHNR; CDR2 reads FQNEAQ (reference sequence). This CDR3 comprises 13 residues. CDR3 DNA sequence: TGTGCCAGCAGCTTCTCAGAGGGACTAGCCATGGGTTTT. This gives the protein CASSFSEGLAMGF.

This clonotype was observed a handful of times. V gene TRBV20-1 combines with J gene TRBJ2-3, with 10 bases aligning to TRBD1. After removal of 6 bases from V and 8 bases from J, the junction contained 8 bases not matched to a gene. This CDR3 is 13 amino acids long. Germline CDR1 and CDR2: DFQATT and SNEGSKA (reference sequence). CDR3 protein: CSASTGGMGTQYF. The CDR3 nucleotides read TGCAGTGCCTCGACAGGGGGCATGGGTACGCAGTATTTT.

This clonotype was counted only a few times. This rearrangement joins TRBV18 to TRBJ1-1; no reliable D call. This CDR3 spans 12 amino acids. Germline V gives CDR1 KGHSH, CDR2 LQKENI. Trimming removed 2 bases from V and 8 bases from J, with 9 bases in between. The CDR3 DNA sequence: TGTGCCAGCTCACCAGACCGCGTCGAAGCTTTCTTT. Amino acid sequence: CASSPDRVEAFF.

The chain has TRBV20-1 and TRBJ2-7; 7 bases match TRBD2. Germline CDR1 DFQATT, CDR2 SNEGSKA (reference sequence). The V and J ends lost 3 bases and 0 bases, in that order; junction bases with no gene match: 2. The CDR3 sequence is 13 residues long. In nucleotides, the CDR3 is TGCAGTGCTAGTGCGGGAGCCTCCTACGAGCAGTACTTC. Encoded protein: CSASAGASYEQYF.

The chain combines TRBV29-1 with TRBJ2-5; D is perhaps TRBD1 (8 bases). The length of the CDR3 is 15 residues. CDR1 is SQVTM, CDR2 ANQGSEA, per germline. Deletions cut 0 bases from V and 4 bases from J, with 15 bases between. The CDR3 nucleotides read TGCAGCGTTGAAGACAGACAGGGGAGGGGAGAGACCCAGTACTTC. Its protein is CSVEDRQGRGETQYF.